The rows below give T cell receptor beta chains drawn from one sample of a study of cytomegalovirus exposure and HLA in healthy donors. Generated by immunoSEQ multiplex PCR, the TCRdb table keeps only in-frame clones and is missing some. The data contain about 140,000 clones, 65% to 80% of them singletons. Sequenced: PBMCs. The receptor source for this set is a man under 40 in good health and CMV-seronegative. The conserved cysteine and the conserved F or W are not part of the CDR3 here.

V gene: TRBV2
CDR3 protein: ASSGSAQADSPLH

V gene: TRBV27
CDR3 protein: AKRDRGVSGANGLT

V gene: TRBV18
CDR3 protein: ASSPIGGVETQY

V gene: TRBV20-1
CDR3 protein: SARGGGEAF

V gene: TRBV7-2
CDR3 protein: ASSPSSGGASYGYT

V gene: TRBV19
CDR3 protein: ASSLTGMNTEAF

V gene: TRBV5-4
CDR3 protein: ASSLGGGSYEQY

V gene: TRBV11-2
CDR3 protein: ASNDEQYEQY

V gene: TRBV5-4
CDR3 protein: AMGHRGAGELF

V gene: TRBV5-1
CDR3 protein: ASSLGLQGLRQDEQY

V gene: TRBV7-7
CDR3 protein: ASSSGRRSYNEQF

V gene: TRBV29-1
CDR3 protein: SVEDRGSPDGYT

V gene: TRBV27
CDR3 protein: ASSLGLAGGFGTDTQY

V gene: TRBV4-1
CDR3 protein: ASSPTVDSYNEQF

V gene: TRBV30
CDR3 protein: AWSVLSGRARETQY

V gene: TRBV6-5
CDR3 protein: ASSYRGSGANVLT

V gene: TRBV5-6
CDR3 protein: ASSLGPGSQDGELF

V gene: TRBV2
CDR3 protein: ANPRTGQGAGEQY

V gene: TRBV7-9
CDR3 protein: ASSLSGGPEAF

V gene: TRBV6-5
CDR3 protein: ASSYTSGSYNEQF

V gene: TRBV29-1
CDR3 protein: SVGEGSGLYEQY

V gene: TRBV10-3
CDR3 protein: AINGRGNYGYT

V gene: TRBV7-9
CDR3 protein: ASSHNPGQNTEAF

V gene: TRBV5-5
CDR3 protein: ASSVALETEAF

V gene: TRBV6-7
CDR3 protein: ASSYSNRGGNQPQH

V gene: TRBV5-1
CDR3 protein: ASRQGANTEAF

V gene: TRBV2
CDR3 protein: ASSHTKNYEQY

V gene: TRBV7-6
CDR3 protein: ASSAQGFTDTQY

V gene: TRBV5-1
CDR3 protein: ASSFGTNKFEQY

V gene: TRBV7-9
CDR3 protein: ASKSGTYTGELF

V gene: TRBV6-1
CDR3 protein: ASSERRVSDTQY

V gene: TRBV9
CDR3 protein: ASSVGPSGGADTQY

V gene: TRBV2
CDR3 protein: ASSEEGGGGQPQH

V gene: TRBV28
CDR3 protein: ASILQGRNQPQH

V gene: TRBV27
CDR3 protein: ASSLLPGVRLREQY

V gene: TRBV5-1
CDR3 protein: ASSTKTGAISGNTIY

V gene: TRBV11-2
CDR3 protein: ASSLGSASSYEQY

V gene: TRBV27
CDR3 protein: ASGITGSNEKLF

V gene: TRBV20-1
CDR3 protein: SAPLVHEQY

V gene: TRBV6-1
CDR3 protein: ASTMGGGDQPQH

V gene: TRBV6-1
CDR3 protein: ASSGQAGPSYEQY

V gene: TRBV6-1
CDR3 protein: ASSEAGDSLLPKNIQY

V gene: TRBV27
CDR3 protein: ASSLSPRLTNEKLF

V gene: TRBV4-1
CDR3 protein: ASSPTRYDEQY

V gene: TRBV7-9
CDR3 protein: ASSSNSPVGNTIY

V gene: TRBV28
CDR3 protein: ATQGGNTEAF

V gene: TRBV2
CDR3 protein: ASAEEGTGTKETQY

V gene: TRBV9
CDR3 protein: ASSASSGNTIY

V gene: TRBV27
CDR3 protein: ASSPREASYEQY

V gene: TRBV27
CDR3 protein: ASSSRGVGQNTEAF

V gene: TRBV27
CDR3 protein: ASSPGTGRSEQF

V gene: TRBV5-1
CDR3 protein: ASSLGIRGREDIYNEQF